Listed below are T cell receptor beta chains from one sample, sequenced in a study of CD8 T cells in ankylosing spondylitis. TCRdb processed the 5' RACE reads anew with MiXCR; each CDR3 protein has one entry. The sample records 220,000 or so distinct CDR3 sequences, 15% to 20% being singletons. The sequenced sample consisted of blood, either unsorted or a sorted T cell fraction (not recorded which). The source is a male donor with ankylosing spondylitis. Both conserved end residues are trimmed from each CDR3. Each record gives: V gene, CDR3 length, J gene, CDR3 protein.

V gene: TRBV7-9
CDR3 length: 13
J gene: TRBJ2-5
CDR3 protein: ASSLAGQGEETQY

V gene: TRBV9
CDR3 length: 14
J gene: TRBJ2-3
CDR3 protein: ASSVVDSVPTDTQY

V gene: TRBV3-1
CDR3 length: 15
J gene: TRBJ2-1
CDR3 protein: ASSQELAGSSYNEQF

V gene: TRBV14
CDR3 length: 16
J gene: TRBJ2-1
CDR3 protein: ASSQATSGSYSYNEQF

V gene: TRBV29-1
CDR3 length: 15
J gene: TRBJ2-1
CDR3 protein: SVQGAWGQTRYNEQF

V gene: TRBV5-1
CDR3 length: 11
J gene: TRBJ2-1
CDR3 protein: ASSLVGYNEQF

V gene: TRBV15
CDR3 length: 11
J gene: TRBJ2-7
CDR3 protein: ATSRTRAYEQY

V gene: TRBV12-3/TRBV12-4
CDR3 length: 12
J gene: TRBJ2-7
CDR3 protein: ASSTGQGVYEQY

V gene: TRBV7-9
CDR3 length: 14
J gene: TRBJ2-5
CDR3 protein: ASSVPGLAGGETQY

V gene: TRBV28
CDR3 length: 14
J gene: TRBJ2-3
CDR3 protein: ASSPPLASGTDTQY

V gene: TRBV6-1
CDR3 length: 11
J gene: TRBJ1-4
CDR3 protein: ASGFRGSEKLF

V gene: TRBV28
CDR3 length: 14
J gene: TRBJ2-7
CDR3 protein: ASIPNRDYPGYEQY

V gene: TRBV4-2
CDR3 length: 12
J gene: TRBJ1-1
CDR3 protein: ASSQGGGNTEAF

V gene: TRBV9
CDR3 length: 11
J gene: TRBJ2-1
CDR3 protein: ASSPPLFNEQF

V gene: TRBV18
CDR3 length: 14
J gene: TRBJ1-5
CDR3 protein: ASPHTLDTKDQPQH

V gene: TRBV9
CDR3 length: 11
J gene: TRBJ2-7
CDR3 protein: ASSAGTDYEQY

V gene: TRBV12-3/TRBV12-4
CDR3 length: 11
J gene: TRBJ2-2
CDR3 protein: ASSFVGTGELF

V gene: TRBV4-3
CDR3 length: 14
J gene: TRBJ2-7
CDR3 protein: ASSQDWTSGLYEQY

V gene: TRBV4-3
CDR3 length: 14
J gene: TRBJ2-7
CDR3 protein: ASSQDRTGVSIEQY

V gene: TRBV24-1
CDR3 length: 14
J gene: TRBJ2-3
CDR3 protein: ATSDLNGGMNNTQY

V gene: TRBV24-1
CDR3 length: 15
J gene: TRBJ2-5
CDR3 protein: ATSDFPRLAAQETQY

V gene: TRBV4-2
CDR3 length: 14
J gene: TRBJ2-1
CDR3 protein: ASSQEDLSSYNEQF

V gene: TRBV5-1
CDR3 length: 12
J gene: TRBJ1-4
CDR3 protein: ASSLDNDNEKLF

V gene: TRBV2
CDR3 length: 13
J gene: TRBJ2-5
CDR3 protein: ASSEGTSDLETQY

V gene: TRBV4-3
CDR3 length: 12
J gene: TRBJ2-7
CDR3 protein: ASSQDHGAYEQY

V gene: TRBV14
CDR3 length: 11
J gene: TRBJ2-1
CDR3 protein: ASRPDGSNEQF

V gene: TRBV9
CDR3 length: 14
J gene: TRBJ2-3
CDR3 protein: ASSASGREASDTQY

V gene: TRBV11-1
CDR3 length: 12
J gene: TRBJ1-1
CDR3 protein: ASSLDTPNTEAF

V gene: TRBV5-5
CDR3 length: 13
J gene: TRBJ2-1
CDR3 protein: ASSLPSAYYNEQF

V gene: TRBV27
CDR3 length: 13
J gene: TRBJ2-1
CDR3 protein: ASSWGPGSYNEQF

V gene: TRBV5-4
CDR3 length: 11
J gene: TRBJ2-5
CDR3 protein: ASSRATFPPQY

V gene: TRBV3-1
CDR3 length: 12
J gene: TRBJ1-4
CDR3 protein: ASSQGQGGEKLF

V gene: TRBV13
CDR3 length: 17
J gene: TRBJ2-1
CDR3 protein: ASSSWLAGGLLEGNEQF

V gene: TRBV27
CDR3 length: 11
J gene: TRBJ2-2
CDR3 protein: ASSPNGVVELF

V gene: TRBV12-3/TRBV12-4
CDR3 length: 13
J gene: TRBJ1-2
CDR3 protein: ASSPGPTGGRGYT

V gene: TRBV6-1
CDR3 length: 13
J gene: TRBJ2-7
CDR3 protein: ASSPDRVRFYEQY

V gene: TRBV7-6
CDR3 length: 13
J gene: TRBJ1-6
CDR3 protein: ASSRWRDDNSPLH

V gene: TRBV11-2
CDR3 length: 13
J gene: TRBJ2-5
CDR3 protein: ASSPLGTVQETQY

V gene: TRBV29-1
CDR3 length: 11
J gene: TRBJ1-1
CDR3 protein: SVGPRGHTEAF

V gene: TRBV12-3/TRBV12-4
CDR3 length: 12
J gene: TRBJ2-2
CDR3 protein: ASSPDVPTGELF

V gene: TRBV4-1
CDR3 length: 17
J gene: TRBJ2-7
CDR3 protein: ASSQHPTGEGLAFYEQY